This T cell receptor beta chain was sequenced during a study of blood T cell repertoires in COVID-19 (dated by TCRdb to the early 2020s). Turning to the overall study: Collaborator samples came from the United States, Italy and Spain and covered acute and convalescent phases of COVID-19. The repertoires were released in a freely available public database intended as a resource for research on the immune response to SARS-CoV-2. The material from the prospective study consisted of cDNA or gDNA derived from T cells, B-cell-depleted T cells, or PBMCs. Sample metadata almost always included a de-identified subject ID, COVID-19 status, age in years and sex. Subjects who had been exposed to COVID-19, were actively infected with it, or had recovered from it provided the deeply sampled blood TCRbeta repertoires that made up the dataset. Where available, HLA class I and class II types were obtained from metadata supplied by the sample provider rather than from assay-based typing. Samples were obtained from the ongoing ImmuneRACE study (first 160 participants) and from about 1,300 subjects provided by 6 global collaborators. Overall results and qualifications from the work: The amount of clinical and demographic metadata varied by source and participant and was provided uncurated.

The immunoSEQ Assay, a bias-controlled multiplex PCR, was used to amplify TCRbeta CDR3 regions from genomic DNA. On the study's bioinformatics: Nucleated cell counts per sample were estimated from amplification of reference gene primers within the assay. To quantify the absolute abundance of each unique TCRbeta CDR3 rearrangement, sequence reads were collapsed and filtered. For each sample, productive Simpson clonality was calculated as the square root of Simpson's diversity index over productive rearrangements. TCRdb retrieved this table from immuneACCESS and kept in-frame rearrangements only. Not all clones are present; in checked studies, unresolved V genes account for under half, and no reason is known for the remainder. The DNA was the basis for D and trimming; V, J and clone size are from that table. Across this sample there are around 160,000 clones, with 80% seen only once. Approximately 3.6% of the sample goes to the ten largest clones.

The CDR3 has 15 amino acids, counting the end cysteine and phenylalanine. The entry retains the CDR3 DNA only, 45 bases that are in frame from base 1. V is shortened by 1 base, J by 3 bases, and the region joining them spans 12 bases. The germline V gene (reference sequence) gives CDR1 as LNHDA and CDR2 as SQIVND. Participants in the prospective study were aged roughly 18 to 100 years, lived in 20 to 30 United States geographic areas, and enrolled through a virtual design. In the prospective study, cohorts were assigned on the basis of participant-reported clinical history obtained from a screening survey and a study questionnaire. Recovered participants in ImmuneRACE Cohort 3 were defined by two consecutive negative NP/OP PCR tests, clearance by a healthcare professional, or resolution of symptoms. Each participant in the prospective study had whole blood, serum and a nasopharyngeal or oropharyngeal swab collected by mobile phlebotomists. Prospective study participants could optionally give additional blood draws and questionnaires over an approximately two-month period. Before DNA extraction, prospective study blood samples were shipped either frozen or at room temperature.

Notes on this clone: There is no known antigen for this receptor. Base qualities are missing; no much larger clone stands one base away.

This TCR was sampled from a woman aged 60-75 years who had recovered from COVID-19. Input material: PBMCs or T cells enriched from blood (not recorded which). The rearranged chain carries TRBV19 and TRBJ1-1, with the D gene not clear enough to name. The bases are TGTGCCAGTAGTATAGTTGGAGGCACACACACTGAAGCTTTCTTT. The encoded protein is CASSIVGGTHTEAFF.